Many counts were recorded for the clone carrying this TCR beta chain. The junction had 12 bases not matched to a gene; V was cut back by 0 bases and J by 5 bases. The V gene's germline CDR1 is SQVTM and CDR2 ANQGSEA. CDR3 length equals 16 residues. The sample belongs to a study of blood T cells in healthy people across ages. About the study: Template switching picked up about one barcoded beta molecule for each two T cells.

For the second PCR, which ran for roughly 6 to 11 cycles, a sample-barcoded 5' primer and a J-beta primer mix were used. TCRdb called the 5' RACE reads again in MiXCR, with one record for every CDR3 protein. The data contain roughly 1.9 million distinct CDR3 sequences, about two fifths of them singletons. Sequencing input: blood. The chain links TRBV29-1 to TRBJ2-5; 7 bases align to TRBD2. The clonotype was recovered from a human donor in good health. The CDR3: CSVEDRSRSGGETQYF. The DNA of the CDR3 is TGCAGCGTTGAAGATAGAAGCAGGTCCGGGGGGGAGACCCAGTACTTC.